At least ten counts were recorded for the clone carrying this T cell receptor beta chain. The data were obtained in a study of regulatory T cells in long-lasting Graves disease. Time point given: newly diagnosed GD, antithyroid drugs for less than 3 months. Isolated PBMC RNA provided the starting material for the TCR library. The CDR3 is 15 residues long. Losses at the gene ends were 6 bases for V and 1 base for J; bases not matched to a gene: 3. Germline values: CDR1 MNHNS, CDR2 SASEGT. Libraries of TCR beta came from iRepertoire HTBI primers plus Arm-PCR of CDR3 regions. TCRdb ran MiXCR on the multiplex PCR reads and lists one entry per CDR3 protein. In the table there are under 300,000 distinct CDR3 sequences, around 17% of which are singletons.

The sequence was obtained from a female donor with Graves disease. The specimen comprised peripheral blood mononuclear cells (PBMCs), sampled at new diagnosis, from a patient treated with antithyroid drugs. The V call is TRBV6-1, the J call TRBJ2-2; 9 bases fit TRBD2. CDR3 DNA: TGTGCCAGCAGGGCGACTAGCGGGAACACCGGGGAGCTGTTTTTT. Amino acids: CASRATSGNTGELFF.